Each of the 10 T cell receptor beta chains below was sequenced from the same sample in a study of T cell changes during pregnancy in multiple sclerosis. Data came from immunoSEQ multiplex PCR; TCRdb stores just in-frame clones and leaves some out. The sample carries roughly 87,000 clones, around 93% recorded once. The material sequenced was peripheral blood, taken in the third trimester of pregnancy. These receptors were collected from a female donor in good health, enrolled as a control in a pregnancy study.

This rearrangement joins TRBV2 to TRBJ1-5; the match to TRBD1 covers 7 bases. Germline V gives CDR1 SNHLY, CDR2 FYNNEI. Losses at the gene ends were 6 bases for V and 4 bases for J; bases not matched to a gene: 9. This CDR3 contains 15 residues. The CDR3 spells CASRAGTADNQPQHF. For the CDR3, the DNA is TGTGCCAGCAGAGCCGGGACAGCAGATAATCAGCCCCAGCATTTT. The full variable domain, completed using reference TRBV2 and TRBJ1-5, is EPEVTQTPSHQVTQMGQEVILRCVPISNHLYFYWYRQILGQKVEFLVSFYNNEISEKSEIFDDQFSVERPDGSNFTLKIRSTKLEDSAMYFCASRAGTADNQPQHFGDGTRLSIL.

The J gene is TRBJ1-2, the V gene TRBV5-1; TRBD1 agrees at 10 bases. Germline CDR1 SGHRS, CDR2 YFSETQ. The CDR3 loop spans 19 amino acids. The ends lost 4 bases at V and 4 bases at J; junction bases unmatched: 19. The CDR3 bases are TGCGCCAGCAGCGTGACCGGGGCGGGACAGGGGTCTTTCGGCTATGGCTACACCTTC. Translation: CASSVTGAGQGSFGYGYTF.

This chain joins TRBV5-1 and TRBJ2-7, with 11 bases matching TRBD2. Germline V gives CDR1 SGHRS, CDR2 YFSETQ. J was trimmed by 6 bases and V by 3 bases; bases with no gene match: 14. The CDR3 is 17 amino acids. The CDR3: CASSSSGELAGASEQYF. The CDR3 DNA follows: TGCGCCAGCAGCTCCTCCGGGGAACTAGCGGGAGCATCCGAGCAGTACTTC.

The V gene is TRBV29-1, the J gene TRBJ2-1; 11 bases align to TRBD2. The length of the CDR3 is 14 residues. Losses at the gene ends were 5 bases for V and 4 bases for J; bases not matched to a gene: 4. Germline CDR1 and CDR2: SQVTM and ANQGSEA. This CDR3 is CSVLLAGAYNEQFF. The CDR3 DNA is TGCAGCGTTTTACTAGCGGGAGCGTACAATGAGCAGTTCTTC.

The gene calls are TRBV7-2 and TRBJ2-7; TRBD2 agrees at 8 bases. The V gene's germline CDR1 is SGHTA and CDR2 FQGNSA. The V segment lost 4 bases and the J segment 3 bases; nucleotides outside the gene matches: 2. The CDR3 length is 13 residues. DNA of the CDR3: TGTGCCAGCAGCTGGGCGGGAGGCTACGAGCAGTACTTC. Amino acids: CASSWAGGYEQYF.

The rearrangement uses TRBV28 and TRBJ2-7, with 8 bases that match TRBD1. Germline values: CDR1 MDHEN, CDR2 SYDVKM. The V segment lost 2 bases and the J segment 4 bases; nucleotides outside the gene matches: 7. The CDR3 totals 15 residues. The CDR3 is CASSLRAGGGYEQYF. CDR3 DNA sequence: TGTGCCAGCAGTTTAAGGGCAGGGGGCGGGTACGAGCAGTACTTC. Filled out from reference TRBV28 and TRBJ2-7, the complete variable domain reads DVKVTQSSRYLVKRTGEKVFLECVQDMDHENMFWYRQDPGLGLRLIYFSYDVKMKEKGDIPEGYSVSREKKERFSLILESASTNQTSMYLCASSLRAGGGYEQYFGPGTRLTVT.

The chain employs TRBV5-1 and TRBJ2-5; no reliable D call. The CDR3 loop spans 14 amino acids. V lost 0 bases and J lost 3, with 9 bases in between. Germline-derived CDR1 and CDR2 are SGHRS and YFSETQ. The CDR3 sequence: CASSLGPEEETQYF. CDR3 coding DNA: TGCGCCAGCAGCTTGGGCCCCGAGGAAGAGACCCAGTACTTC.

The V and J genes are TRBV5-1 and TRBJ1-5; possible D gene TRBD1, 5 bases. The length of the CDR3 is 14 residues. Germline V gene data show CDR1 as SGHRS and CDR2 as YFSETQ. Trimming pared 3 bases from V and 6 bases from J, leaving 13 bases between. The CDR3 sequence is CASSSGQGSQPQHF. For the CDR3, the DNA is TGCGCCAGCAGCTCGGGCCAGGGCAGTCAGCCCCAGCATTTT.

The rearrangement links TRBV28 to TRBJ2-1, with 12 bases fitting TRBD2. V was clipped by 4 bases and J by 9 bases; unmatched bases: 10. CDR3 length: 16 residues. Germline V gene lookup returns CDR1 MDHEN and CDR2 SYDVKM. CDR3: CASSSASGRAAREQFF. The CDR3 DNA is TGTGCCAGCAGTTCCGCTAGCGGGAGGGCCGCTCGTGAGCAGTTCTTC. The full variable domain, with the rest looked up from reference TRBV28 and TRBJ2-1, is DVKVTQSSRYLVKRTGEKVFLECVQDMDHENMFWYRQDPGLGLRLIYFSYDVKMKEKGDIPEGYSVSREKKERFSLILESASTNQTSMYLCASSSASGRAAREQFFGPGTRLTVL.

The DNA of the CDR3 is TGTGCCAGTAGTTTCACCTCTAGCGGAAACCGGGATGAGCAGTTCTTC. It translates to CASSFTSSGNRDEQFF. The chain combines TRBV19 with TRBJ2-1; 7 positions agree with TRBD2. The trim removed 5 bases at V and 8 bases at J, leaving 15 bases unmatched. Germline CDR1 reads LNHDA; CDR2 reads SQIVND (reference sequence). The CDR3 is made up of 16 amino acids.